At least ten counts were recorded for the clone carrying this T cell receptor (beta chain). Construction of the TCR beta libraries employed iRepertoire HTBI primers in conjunction with Arm-PCR of CDR3 regions. TCRdb recomputed calls from the multiplex PCR reads with MiXCR, one row per CDR3 protein. Of around 400,000 distinct CDR3 sequences in the sample, roughly a sixth are singletons; the top ten hold around a fifth. The data stem from a study of regulatory T cells in long-lasting Graves disease. Regarding time point: newly diagnosed GD, antithyroid drugs for less than 3 months. The TCR library was made from RNA that had been extracted from PBMCs in TRIzol. The patient group derived from an endocrinology department in Xi'an, China. EDTA tubes collected approximately 10 milliliters of peripheral blood. Source: peripheral blood mononuclear cells (PBMCs), taken at new diagnosis, from a patient treated with antithyroid drugs. The clonotype was recovered from a female donor with Graves disease.

Here the CDR3 reads CASGFPANYGYTF. The CDR3 bases are TGTGCTAGTGGTTTTCCCGCTAACTATGGCTACACCTTC. The rearrangement joins TRBV12-5 to TRBJ1-2; no definite D call. Germline V gives CDR1 LGHNT, CDR2 FRNRAP. The V and J ends lost 3 bases and 0 bases respectively, with 5 bases between them. This CDR3 comprises 13 residues.